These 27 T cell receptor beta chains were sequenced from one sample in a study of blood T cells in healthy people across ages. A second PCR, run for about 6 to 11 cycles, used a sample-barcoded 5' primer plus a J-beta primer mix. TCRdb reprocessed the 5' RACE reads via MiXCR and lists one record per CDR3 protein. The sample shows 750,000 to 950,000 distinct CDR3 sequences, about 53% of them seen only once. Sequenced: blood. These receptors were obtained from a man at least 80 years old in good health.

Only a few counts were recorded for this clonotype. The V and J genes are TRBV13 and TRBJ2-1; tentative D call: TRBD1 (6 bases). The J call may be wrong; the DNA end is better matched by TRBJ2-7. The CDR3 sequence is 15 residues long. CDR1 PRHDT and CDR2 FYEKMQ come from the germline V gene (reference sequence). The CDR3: CASSSYRDGLSEQYF. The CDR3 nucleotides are TGTGCCAGCAGCTCATACAGGGATGGTCTCTCCGAGCAGTACTTC.

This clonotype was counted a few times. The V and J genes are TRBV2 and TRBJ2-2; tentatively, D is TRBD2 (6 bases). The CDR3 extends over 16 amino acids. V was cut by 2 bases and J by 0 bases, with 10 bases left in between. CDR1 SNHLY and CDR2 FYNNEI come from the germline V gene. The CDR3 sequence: CASSELARANTGELFF. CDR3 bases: TGTGCCAGCAGTGAACTAGCGAGGGCGAACACCGGGGAGCTGTTTTTT.

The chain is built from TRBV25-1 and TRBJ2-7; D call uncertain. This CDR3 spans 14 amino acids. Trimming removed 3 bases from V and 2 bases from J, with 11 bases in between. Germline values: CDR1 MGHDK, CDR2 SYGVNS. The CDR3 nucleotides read TGTGCCAGCAGTGACAACGACAAGACCTACGAGCAGTACTTC. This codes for CASSDNDKTYEQYF.

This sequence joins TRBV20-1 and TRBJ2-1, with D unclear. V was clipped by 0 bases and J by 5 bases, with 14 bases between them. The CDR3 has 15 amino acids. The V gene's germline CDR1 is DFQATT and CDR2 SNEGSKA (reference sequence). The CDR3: CSARDLTAVHNEQFF. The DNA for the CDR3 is TGCAGTGCTAGAGATCTGACGGCTGTCCACAATGAGCAGTTCTTC.

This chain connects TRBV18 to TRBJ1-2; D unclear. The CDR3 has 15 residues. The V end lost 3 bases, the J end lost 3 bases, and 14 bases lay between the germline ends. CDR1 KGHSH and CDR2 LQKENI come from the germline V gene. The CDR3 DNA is TGTGCCAGCTCACCCCTGGAGGGCTTGGACTATGGCTACACCTTC. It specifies CASSPLEGLDYGYTF. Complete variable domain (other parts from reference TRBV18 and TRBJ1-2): NAGVMQNPRHLVRRRGQEARLRCSPMKGHSHVYWYRQLPEEGLKFMVYLQKENIIDESGMPKERFSAEFPKEGPSILRIQQVVRGDSAAYFCASSPLEGLDYGYTFGSGTRLTVV.

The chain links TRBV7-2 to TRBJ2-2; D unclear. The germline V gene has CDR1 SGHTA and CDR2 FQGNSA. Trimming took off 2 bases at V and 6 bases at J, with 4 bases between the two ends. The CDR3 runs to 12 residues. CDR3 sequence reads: CASSLQSGELFF. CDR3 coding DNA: TGTGCCAGCAGCTTACAGTCCGGGGAGCTGTTTTTT. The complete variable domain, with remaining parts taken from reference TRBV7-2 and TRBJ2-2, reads GAGVSQSPSNKVTEKGKDVELRCDPISGHTALYWYRQSLGQGLEFLIYFQGNSAPDKSGLPSDRFSAERTGGSVSTLTIQRTQQEDSAVYLCASSLQSGELFFGEGSRLTVL.

CDR3 protein: CSAVSRTSGDHEQYF. DNA for the CDR3: TGCAGTGCCGTGTCTAGGACTAGCGGCGACCACGAGCAGTACTTC. This rearrangement joins TRBV20-1 to TRBJ2-4; 10 bases are a match to TRBD2. The DNA end favors TRBJ2-7, so the J call may be wrong. CDR3 length equals 15 residues. Looked up from germline, CDR1 is DFQATT and CDR2 is SNEGSKA (reference sequence).

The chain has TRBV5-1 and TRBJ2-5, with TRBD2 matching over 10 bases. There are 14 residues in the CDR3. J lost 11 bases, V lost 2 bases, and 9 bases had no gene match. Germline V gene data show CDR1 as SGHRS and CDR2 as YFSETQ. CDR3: CASSFRLAGGEQYF. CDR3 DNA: TGCGCCAGCAGCTTCAGACTAGCGGGTGGTGAGCAGTACTTC.

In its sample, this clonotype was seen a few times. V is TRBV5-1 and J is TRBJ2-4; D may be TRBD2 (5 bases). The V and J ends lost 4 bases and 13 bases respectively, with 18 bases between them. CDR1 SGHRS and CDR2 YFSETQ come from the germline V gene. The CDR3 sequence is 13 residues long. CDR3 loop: CASSLDIGREQYF. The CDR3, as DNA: TGCGCCAGCAGCCTAGATATTGGACGGGAACAGTACTTC.

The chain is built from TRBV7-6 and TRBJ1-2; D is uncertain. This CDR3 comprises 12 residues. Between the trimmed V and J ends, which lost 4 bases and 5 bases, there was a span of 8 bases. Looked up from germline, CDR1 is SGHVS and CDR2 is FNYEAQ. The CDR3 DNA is TGTGCCAGCAGCTCAAATGGTTATGGCTACACCTTC. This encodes CASSSNGYGYTF.

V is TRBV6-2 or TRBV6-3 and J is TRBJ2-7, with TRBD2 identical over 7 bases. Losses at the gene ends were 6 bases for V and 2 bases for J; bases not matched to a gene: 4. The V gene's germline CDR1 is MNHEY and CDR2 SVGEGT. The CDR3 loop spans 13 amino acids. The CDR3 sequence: CASRLAGTYEQYF. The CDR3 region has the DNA TGTGCCAGCAGGTTAGCGGGTACCTACGAGCAGTACTTC.

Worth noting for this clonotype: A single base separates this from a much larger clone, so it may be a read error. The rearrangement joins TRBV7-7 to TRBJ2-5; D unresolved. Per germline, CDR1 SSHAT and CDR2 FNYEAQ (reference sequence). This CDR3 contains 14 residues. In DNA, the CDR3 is TGTGCTAGCAGCGCCCGGCCGGTGGGGGAGACCCAGTACTTC. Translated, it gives CASSARPVGETQYF.

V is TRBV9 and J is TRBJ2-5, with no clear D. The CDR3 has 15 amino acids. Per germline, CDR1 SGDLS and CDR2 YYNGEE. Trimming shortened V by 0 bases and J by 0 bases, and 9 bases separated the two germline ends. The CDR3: CASSVGSGYQETQYF. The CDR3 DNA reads TGTGCCAGCAGCGTAGGGTCAGGATACCAAGAGACCCAGTACTTC.

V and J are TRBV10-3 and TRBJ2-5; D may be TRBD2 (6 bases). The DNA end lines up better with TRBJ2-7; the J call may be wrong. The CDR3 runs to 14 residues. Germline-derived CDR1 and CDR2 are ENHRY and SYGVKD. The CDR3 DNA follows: TGTGCCATCAGTGAGTCCAGGACTACCTCCGAGCAGTACTTC. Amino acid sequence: CAISESRTTSEQYF.

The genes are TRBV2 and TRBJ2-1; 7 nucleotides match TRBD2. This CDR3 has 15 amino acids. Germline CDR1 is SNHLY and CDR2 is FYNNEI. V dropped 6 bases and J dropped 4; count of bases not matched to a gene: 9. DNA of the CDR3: TGTGCCAGCAGCAAAGAGCGGGAATCGTACAATGAGCAGTTCTTC. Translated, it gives CASSKERESYNEQFF.

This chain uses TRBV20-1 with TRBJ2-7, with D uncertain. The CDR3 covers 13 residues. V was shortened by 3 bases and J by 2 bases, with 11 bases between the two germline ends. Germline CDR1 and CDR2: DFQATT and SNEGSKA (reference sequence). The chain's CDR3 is CSASRLGPYEQYF. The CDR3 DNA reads TGCAGTGCTAGCAGGCTGGGCCCCTACGAGCAGTACTTC.

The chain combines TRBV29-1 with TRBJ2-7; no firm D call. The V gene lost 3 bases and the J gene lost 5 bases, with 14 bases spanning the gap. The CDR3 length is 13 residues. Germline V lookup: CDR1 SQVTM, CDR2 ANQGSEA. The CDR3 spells CSVEAEAPDEQYF. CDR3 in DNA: TGCAGCGTTGAGGCGGAAGCCCCCGACGAGCAGTACTTC.

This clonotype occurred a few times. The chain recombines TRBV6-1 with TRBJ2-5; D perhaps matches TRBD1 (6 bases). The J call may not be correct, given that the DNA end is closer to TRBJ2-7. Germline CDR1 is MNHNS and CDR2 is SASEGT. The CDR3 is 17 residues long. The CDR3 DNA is TGTGCCCGTTTACCCAATTTCCAGGGGCGCGTATTGTACGAGCAGTACTTC. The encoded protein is CARLPNFQGRVLYEQYF.

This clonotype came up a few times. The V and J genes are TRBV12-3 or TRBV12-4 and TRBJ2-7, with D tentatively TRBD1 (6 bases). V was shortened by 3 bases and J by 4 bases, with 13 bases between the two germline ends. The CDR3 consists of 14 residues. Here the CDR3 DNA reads TGTGCCAGCAGTTTGGGGACAAGACCTTACGAGCAGTACTTC. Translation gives CASSLGTRPYEQYF.

CDR3 in DNA: TGTGCCAGCAGGCTCGGGACTAGCGGGACCCGGGAGCCCTACGAGCAGTACTTC. This codes for CASRLGTSGTREPYEQYF. The V and J genes are TRBV27 and TRBJ2-7, with TRBD2 matching 13 bases. CDR3 length: 18 residues. J was trimmed by 2 bases and V by 6 bases; bases with no gene match: 13. In germline, CDR1 is MNHEY, CDR2 SMNVEV (reference sequence).

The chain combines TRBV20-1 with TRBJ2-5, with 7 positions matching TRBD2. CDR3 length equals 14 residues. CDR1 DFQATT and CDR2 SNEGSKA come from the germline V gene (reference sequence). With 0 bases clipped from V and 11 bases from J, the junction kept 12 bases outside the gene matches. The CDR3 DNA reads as TGCAGTGCTAGAGACCTAGCGGAGAGCAATGAGCAGTACTTC. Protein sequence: CSARDLAESNEQYF.

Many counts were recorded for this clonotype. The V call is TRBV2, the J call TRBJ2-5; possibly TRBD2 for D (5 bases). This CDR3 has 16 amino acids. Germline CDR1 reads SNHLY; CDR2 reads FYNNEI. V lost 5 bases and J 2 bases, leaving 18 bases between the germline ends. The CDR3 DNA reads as TGTGCCAGCAGTTCCGCGTTAGCGTCACTTCAAGAGACCCAGTACTTC. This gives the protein CASSSALASLQETQYF.

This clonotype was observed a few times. This CDR3 is CASSQGLRDQETQYF. The CDR3 nucleotides read TGCGCCAGCAGCCAAGGGTTGCGAGACCAAGAGACCCAGTACTTC. The chain is built from TRBV4-1 and TRBJ2-5; D uncertain. Deletions cut 1 base from V and 0 bases from J, with 9 bases between. The CDR3 is 15 residues long. Germline values: CDR1 MGHRA, CDR2 YSYEKL.

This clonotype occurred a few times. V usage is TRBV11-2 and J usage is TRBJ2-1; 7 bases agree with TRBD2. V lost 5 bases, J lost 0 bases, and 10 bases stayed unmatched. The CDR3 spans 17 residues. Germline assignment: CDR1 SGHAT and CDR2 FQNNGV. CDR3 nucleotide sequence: TGTGCCAGCAGCCAGGGCCCGGGGAGGGCCTCCTACAATGAGCAGTTCTTC. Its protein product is CASSQGPGRASYNEQFF.

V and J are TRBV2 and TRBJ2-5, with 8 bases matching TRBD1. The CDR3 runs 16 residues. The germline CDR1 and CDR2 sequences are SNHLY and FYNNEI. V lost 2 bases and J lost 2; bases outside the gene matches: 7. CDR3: CASSEFWGQAQETQYF. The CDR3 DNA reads TGTGCCAGCAGTGAATTTTGGGGACAGGCTCAAGAGACCCAGTACTTC.

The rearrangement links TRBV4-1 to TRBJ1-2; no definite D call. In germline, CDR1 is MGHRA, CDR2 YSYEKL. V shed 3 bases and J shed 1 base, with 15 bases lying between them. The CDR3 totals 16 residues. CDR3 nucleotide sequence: TGCGCCAGCAGCCAGGACGGGCGGCGAAGTAACTATGGCTACACCTTC. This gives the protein CASSQDGRRSNYGYTF.

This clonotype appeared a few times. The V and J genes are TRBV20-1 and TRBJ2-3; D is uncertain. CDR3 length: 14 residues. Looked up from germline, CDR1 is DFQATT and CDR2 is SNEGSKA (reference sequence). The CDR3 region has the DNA TGCAGCGGAGTGTCCTCTAGGCGCACAGATACGCAGTATTTT. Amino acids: CSGVSSRRTDTQYF.